The clone carrying this T cell receptor beta chain was recorded at least ten times. To make TCR beta libraries, researchers used iRepertoire HTBI primers and Arm-PCR of CDR3 regions. TCRdb fed the multiplex PCR reads into MiXCR, producing one record per CDR3 protein. The repertoire consists of 530,000 or so distinct CDR3 sequences, with around 15% occurring once and the leading ten covering around 13%. This entry comes from a study of regulatory T cells in long-lasting Graves disease. Germline CDR1 SGHAT, CDR2 FQNNGV. V lost 1 base, J lost 4 bases, and 10 bases lay in between. The length of the CDR3 is 15 residues. The time point is: newly diagnosed GD, antithyroid drugs for less than 3 months. PBMC RNA served as the TCR library source. By American Thyroid Association guidelines, Graves' disease was diagnosed in the cohort. Xi'an, China, was home to the endocrinology department that provided patients.

These same records also appear under a second study, on T cells in Graves' hyperthyroidism and ophthalmopathy. That work states: Disease duration under 2 months; hyperthyroidism patients were aged 18 to 65. Researchers ran a first-round RT-PCR on the TCR CDR3 using the HTBI primer set.

The sample here was peripheral blood mononuclear cells (PBMCs), taken at new diagnosis, from a patient treated with antithyroid drugs. The gene calls are TRBV11-2 and TRBJ2-2; D is ambiguous. The receptor was isolated from a man aged 18 to 30 with Graves disease. The CDR3: CASSLGHRVTGELFF. CDR3 nucleotide sequence: TGTGCCAGCAGCTTAGGACATAGGGTCACCGGGGAGCTGTTTTTT. Looking up the rest from reference TRBV11-2 and TRBJ2-2 gives the full variable domain: EAGVAQSPRYKIIEKRQSVAFWCNPISGHATLYWYQQILGQGPKLLIQFQNNGVVDDSQLPKDRFSAERLKGVDSTLKIQPAKLEDSAVYLCASSLGHRVTGELFFGEGSRLTVL.